Sequencing of this TCR beta chain was carried out in a study of identical twins listed by TCRdb under 2016. Broadly, across the study: To test whether fetal clonotypes persist, this study deep-sequenced TCR alpha and beta repertoires from monozygotic twins, from unrelated adults of various ages, and from cord blood. To rule out contamination, replicate twin experiments were performed at different times with different library preparation protocols.

Via the germline V gene (reference sequence), CDR1 is DFQATT and CDR2 SNEGSKA. Trimming removed 2 bases from V and 2 bases from J, leaving 17 bases between the germline ends. The CDR3, from cysteine to phenylalanine, totals 16 residues. Only the CDR3 region is kept as DNA, spanning 48 bases read in frame from base 1. Every donor in the study was a healthy Caucasian. The researchers also sequenced three unrelated adults who were not twins: a male aged 18 to 30, a male aged 50 to 59, and a female aged 50 to 59. Miltenyi CD45RO+ enrichment and human naive T-cell isolation kits were used to isolate memory (CD45RO+) and naive T cells from PBMC. In its sample, this clonotype was seen a few times. There is no known antigen for this receptor. Per-base qualities were not stored, and no clone one base away is much larger. The paper as a whole reports these results and caveats: Because the same donors could not be followed over many years, conclusions were based on cross-sectional statistical analysis. Zero-insertion analyses could be partly confounded by invariant T cells such as MAIT and iNKT, though diverse VJ usage argued against such confounding for most clonotypes. Abundant cord blood beta clonotypes had fewer insertions, young adult naive repertoires showed a similar but weaker trend, and memory repertoires showed no such trend. Out-of-frame TCR alpha sequences shared between twins showed an excess of low generation-probability sequences compared with coincidental sharing between unrelated individuals. In monozygotic twins, recombination models systematically underestimated out-of-frame TCR alpha sharing, but the models matched the sharing seen between unrelated individuals. In beta out-of-frame sequences, excess twin sharing was weaker, because having fewer shared sequences lowered the signal-to-noise ratio.

Receptors were amplified or captured by 5' RACE. Reads for this sample came from an Illumina HiSeq 2000. Template switching introduced a universal primer binding site; the final cDNA contained a unique molecular identifier, enabling accurate counting of TCR cDNA molecules. Specific primers in the conserved constant-segment region were used to synthesize first-strand cDNA for the TCR alpha and beta chains. To control for contamination, every cDNA library was double barcoded, receiving both a SMART-Mk sample barcode and Illumina barcodes. TruSeq adapter sequences, together with Illumina sample barcodes, were added in two successive PCR steps. Sequencing of the TCR alpha and beta cDNA libraries was done on the Illumina HiSeq platform using custom primers. Under the source paper's analysis protocol: Raw reads were processed with MiGEC to extract unique molecular identifiers, and MiXCR was used to determine CDR3 positions. Recombination models were inferred per individual with the repgenHMM and IGoR tools using an EM algorithm. Shared clonotype analysis was performed with the tcR package in R, normalizing sharing by the product of cloneset sizes. Out-of-frame nonproductive sequences were analyzed to study raw recombination free of thymic and clonal selection effects. The public reads were reprocessed in TCRdb via fastp at Q25 and MiXCR, keeping in-frame beta chains. Entries that share a CDR3 protein sequence are merged under the most common genes and DNA. The V and J calls shown here were made by TCRdb, not taken from the authors' results. This sample holds 410,000 or so distinct CDR3 sequences; 15% to 20% were observed only once. Together, the top ten hold about 12% of the sample.

The sequence was collected from a man aged 50-59 years in good health. Sequenced: naive T cells sorted from blood. Interpreted using the paper, the cell subset or site label stands for: cells isolated with a human naive T-cell isolation kit. The chain was built from TRBV20-1 and TRBJ2-3, with the D gene uncertain. At the DNA level, the sequence is TGCAGTGCTAGAACGGACGGGCGGAGTTACACAGATACGCAGTATTTT. Its amino acids are CSARTDGRSYTDTQYF.